The T cell receptor beta chain described here comes from a study of blood T cells in healthy people across ages. Overall study findings and caveats: Strong correlation was found linking TCR beta diversity to naive T cell percentage. Estimates of total diversity, which came from one million sequenced T cells, were considered to be underestimates.

The sample holds many counts of this clonotype. Its matching antigen is unknown. Combining a sample-barcoded 5' primer with a J-beta primer mix, a second PCR ran for about 7 to 11 cycles. Each CDR3 protein is one row after TCRdb ran MiXCR on the 5' RACE reads. The table records roughly 1,700,000 distinct CDR3 sequences, 25% to 30% of them present only once. The sequenced sample consisted of blood. This clonotype was obtained from a woman aged 25 to 39 in good health.

CDR3 amino acids: CASSESPKGEQFF. In nucleotides, the CDR3 is TGCGCCAGCAGTGAGTCCCCAAAGGGTGAGCAGTTCTTC. This chain connects TRBV10-1 to TRBJ2-1; the D is unclear. Per germline, CDR1 WNHNN and CDR2 SYGVQD (reference sequence). V dropped 0 bases and J dropped 9 bases, with 9 bases sitting between them. CDR3 length equals 13 residues.